This T cell receptor (beta chain) was found in a study of early T cells in non-severe SARS-CoV-2 infection. Study details: Bulk RNA taken from unsorted whole blood was sequenced, leaving chains unpaired.

Individual cDNA molecules received unique molecular identifiers. One entry per CDR3 protein, called by TCRdb with MiXCR from the 5' RACE reads. The data contain over 30,000 distinct CDR3 sequences, around 4.1% of them singletons. The CDR3 spans 15 residues. Germline assignment: CDR1 LGHDT and CDR2 YNNKEL (reference sequence). Trimming cost V 5 bases and J 4 bases, with 17 bases left between them. This clonotype was seen repeatedly, ten times or more. The source material was whole blood. V is TRBV3-1 and J is TRBJ1-2, with D maybe TRBD1 (5 bases). This receptor was obtained from an adult who was a healthcare worker with PCR-confirmed SARS-CoV-2 infection or an uninfected control (not recorded which). In DNA, the CDR3 is TGTGCCAGCAGCGGACTTTCCGGGACGGCCTATGGCTACACCTTC. Translated: CASSGLSGTAYGYTF. Based on the CDR3 plus reference TRBV3-1 and TRBJ1-2, the full variable domain is DTAVSQTPKYLVTQMGNDKSIKCEQNLGHDTMYWYKQDSKKFLKIMFSYNNKELIINETVPNRFSPKSPDKAHLNLHINSLELGDSAVYFCASSGLSGTAYGYTFGSGTRLTVV.